This T cell receptor (beta chain) appears in the sequencing data of a study of identifying expanded T cells in peripheral blood (dated by TCRdb to between 2018 and 2020). For context, the study as a whole: Separate aliquots of the same genomic DNA pool were sequenced to produce technical replicates, and four replicates were compared in pairs.

Details on this clone: No antigen is known for it. Base qualities are not recorded, but no much larger clone differs from it by a single base.

No immune events, such as infections, were documented for the healthy donors during the collection period. Healthy-donor blood repertoires served as a training cohort to calibrate time-dependent variance in a beta-binomial model of T-cell clone differential abundance. The training cohort comprised roughly ten healthy donors, 3 female and 7 male. On average the donors were approximately 40 years old, and their ages spanned roughly 29 to 70 years. Whole blood from each healthy donor was obtained from a commercial supplier and was collected at three time points around two weeks apart. For immunosequencing, genomic DNA was extracted from whole blood that had not been sorted. The paper as a whole reports these results and caveats: Across all healthy-donor time intervals, the beta-binomial model significantly lowered both the number of clones called differentially abundant and the false-positive rate. The binomial model flagged 0.9 to 1.5 differentially abundant clones between technical replicates but 15 to 17 over around two weeks and 19 over about 4 weeks. Across all healthy donors, variance in clone template counts between approximately 2-week samples was found to increase significantly with total template count. The authors expected that over much longer intervals, such as months to years, biological variance in healthy repertoires might increase even further.

The immunoSEQ Assay, which relies on bias-controlled multiplex PCR amplification of genomic DNA, was used to profile TCRbeta CDR3 regions. For the original study's pipeline: The absolute abundance of each unique TCRbeta CDR3 region was quantified after sequences were collapsed and filtered. Differential abundance was assessed using a binomial (Fisher-equivalent) model and a beta-binomial model in which time-dependent variance fitted from healthy donors was added. Clones with fewer than 5 combined templates were excluded, and clones with Benjamini-Hochberg FDR below 0.01 were called differentially abundant. In the beta-binomial model, variance was expressed as a function of the total template count across the two samples, in the form v = (b*log(k)+a)^2. The table comes from immuneACCESS by way of TCRdb, which keeps in-frame sequences with V and J called. Part of the clones is missing from these tables; in studies checked, under half for an unresolved V gene and the rest for unknown reasons. The V and J calls and clone size come from that table; D and trimming were worked out from the DNA. A total of around 100,000 clones appear in this sample, over 75% of them only once. The ten largest clones represent 5.5% to 6.5% of the sample.

Sequenced sample: blood. The receptor was derived from a person aged 18 to 75 in good health.

CDR3 region: CASSLRQGTFYNEQFF. The DNA sequence reads TGTGCCAGCAGCTTACGGCAGGGAACCTTCTACAATGAGCAGTTCTTC. Rearrangement joined TRBV7-7 to TRBJ2-1; TRBD1 is a weak D gene call, 5 bases matching. CDR1 SSHAT and CDR2 FNYEAQ are derived from the germline V gene (reference sequence). Including the terminal cysteine and phenylalanine, the CDR3 comprises 16 residues. Solely the CDR3 DNA is kept, with 48 bases framed from the first base. The junction carries 14 bases between V and J, which are trimmed by 2 bases and 3 bases respectively.